By share, the clone carrying this TCR beta chain counts as medium-sized. Antigen: not known. This CDR3 is also generated by other DNA sequences in the sample. The time point was: cycle 4 day 1 (C4D1), after more than 5 weeks of nivolumab. All the patients suffered relapse after autologous stem cell transplantation, and brentuximab vedotin exposure differed. TCRdb's table, derived via immunoSEQ multiplex PCR, lists solely in-frame clones and lacks some. This sample has just under 45,000 clones, with just over 65% found just once. This entry belongs to a study of PD-1 blockade in classical Hodgkin lymphoma. Notes on the study in general: Differences between repertoires have undefined causes, possibly disease activity or prior therapy. Newly diagnosed and completely responding patients shared comparable baseline diversity.

The CDR3 is 15 residues long. The J segment lost 0 bases and the V segment lost 1 base, leaving 3 bases of the junction unmatched. Germline values: CDR1 SGHTA, CDR2 FQGNSA. The sample consisted of peripheral blood mononuclear cells (PBMCs), taken before the fourth cycle of nivolumab. The chain employs TRBV7-2 and TRBJ2-7, with 7 bases matching TRBD1. This TCR was recovered from a human donor with classical Hodgkin lymphoma. The CDR3 spells CASSLGRGLSYEQYF. The CDR3 bases are TGTGCCAGCAGCTTAGGAAGGGGGCTCTCCTACGAGCAGTACTTC. The full variable domain, with the rest looked up from reference TRBV7-2 and TRBJ2-7, is GAGVSQSPSNKVTEKGKDVELRCDPISGHTALYWYRQSLGQGLEFLIYFQGNSAPDKSGLPSDRFSAERTGGSVSTLTIQRTQQEDSAVYLCASSLGRGLSYEQYFGPGTRLTVT.